Below, 5 T cell receptor beta chains from the same sample are listed, as sequenced in a study of T cell responses to AZD1222 COVID-19 vaccine. Sequenced by immunoSEQ multiplex PCR; TCRdb stores in-frame clones only, minus some. Counted here are some 120,000 clones, approximately 85% occurring once; the ten biggest clones make up 7.6%. The sample consisted of peripheral blood, taken on day 0 of AZD1222 vaccination. The source of these receptors is an adult in good health.

This clone was recorded a few times. The gene calls are TRBV6-6 and TRBJ1-2; D might be TRBD1 (5 bases). From germline, CDR1 is MNHNY and CDR2 SVGAGI (reference sequence). The CDR3 has 15 amino acids. V was shortened by 0 bases and J by 3 bases, with 11 bases between the two germline ends. CDR3 loop: CASSYSSRADYGYTF. The CDR3 coding sequence is TGTGCCAGCAGTTACTCGTCCAGGGCAGACTATGGCTACACCTTC.

This clone appeared once. The chain has TRBV2 and TRBJ1-5; no clear D gene. The germline gives CDR1 SNHLY, CDR2 FYNNEI. The CDR3 has 14 residues. V was trimmed by 8 bases and J by 7 bases, leaving 18 bases between them. The CDR3 sequence: CASVASLGLQPQHF. The DNA of the CDR3 is TGTGCCAGCGTAGCGTCACTCGGACTCCAGCCCCAGCATTTT.

In DNA, the CDR3 is TGTGCCAGCAGCGTAGGAGGGTCCTTCTCAGATACGCAGTATTTT. This translates into CASSVGGSFSDTQYF. The V gene is TRBV9, the J gene TRBJ2-3; a weak D match, TRBD2 (5 bases). The CDR3 is made up of 15 amino acids. Germline assignment: CDR1 SGDLS and CDR2 YYNGEE. V was pared by 0 bases and J by 4 bases, with 12 bases between.

The V and J genes are TRBV6-6 and TRBJ2-7; TRBD1 aligns across 8 bases. The V and J ends lost 6 bases and 6 bases, in that order; junction bases with no gene match: 13. In germline, CDR1 is MNHNY, CDR2 SVGAGI (reference sequence). This CDR3 has 15 amino acids. CDR3 in amino acids: CASSPRTGMWAEQYF. In nucleotides, the CDR3 is TGTGCCAGCAGCCCGAGGACAGGGATGTGGGCCGAGCAGTACTTC.

The count of this clone is one. CDR3 DNA: TGTGCCAGCAGTGACAGGGATGGCTACACCTTC. Encoded protein: CASSDRDGYTF. This rearrangement joins TRBV2 to TRBJ1-2; a possible D gene is TRBD1 (5 bases). Trimming pared 3 bases from V and 6 bases from J, leaving 5 bases between. Germline values: CDR1 SNHLY, CDR2 FYNNEI. The CDR3 contains 11 residues.